This T cell receptor beta chain was obtained from a study of blood T cells in healthy people across ages. Overall study: About one barcoded TCR beta cDNA was captured per two T cells. Findings and limits, study-wide: Long-lived and aged donors differed, with more naive CD4+ cells and higher diversity in the long-lived. Strongly correlated with naive T cell percentage was TCR beta diversity.

Alongside a J-beta primer mix, a sample-barcoded 5' primer served in a second PCR lasting 7 to 11 cycles. The yield of each sample was at least 3 million CDR3-containing paired-end reads. TCRdb re-derived calls from the 5' RACE reads in MiXCR, one entry per CDR3 protein. The data contain 550,000 to 750,000 distinct CDR3 sequences, over 20% of them singletons. Germline loops: CDR1 SGHRS, CDR2 YFSETQ. This CDR3 is built from 13 residues. On this clonotype itself: Its antigen is as yet unknown.

The chain has TRBV5-1 and TRBJ2-5; D possibly corresponds to TRBD2 (6 bases). The J call may not be correct, given that the DNA end is closer to TRBJ2-7. The sequence was collected from a man between 65 and 79 years old in good health. Sequencing input: blood. CDR3 coding DNA: TGCGCCAGCATAGCGGAGAACTCCTACGAGCAGTACTTC. Translation: CASIAENSYEQYF.